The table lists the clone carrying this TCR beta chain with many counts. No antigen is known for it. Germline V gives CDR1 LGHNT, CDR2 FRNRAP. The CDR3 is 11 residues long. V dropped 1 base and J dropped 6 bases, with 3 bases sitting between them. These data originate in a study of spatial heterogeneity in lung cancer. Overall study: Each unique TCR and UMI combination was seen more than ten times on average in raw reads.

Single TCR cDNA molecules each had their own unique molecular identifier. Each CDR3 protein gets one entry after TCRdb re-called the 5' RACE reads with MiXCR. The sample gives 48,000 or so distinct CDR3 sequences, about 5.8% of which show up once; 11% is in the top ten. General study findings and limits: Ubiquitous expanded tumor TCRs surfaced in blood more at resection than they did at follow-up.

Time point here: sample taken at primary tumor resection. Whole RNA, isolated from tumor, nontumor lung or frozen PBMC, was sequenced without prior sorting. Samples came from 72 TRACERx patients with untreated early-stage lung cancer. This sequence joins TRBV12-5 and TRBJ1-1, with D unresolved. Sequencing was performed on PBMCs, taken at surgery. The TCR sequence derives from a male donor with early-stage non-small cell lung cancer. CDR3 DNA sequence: TGTGCTAGTGGTTTGGGACCTGAAGCTTTCTTT. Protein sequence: CASGLGPEAFF.